The 17 T cell receptor beta chains below were found in one sample sequenced in a study of vaccination and CD4 T cells after COVID-19 (dated by TCRdb to 2021 to 2024). Interpreted using the paper, the treatment or condition label stands for: 10-day PBMC culture with coronavirus spike peptide pools or control peptides (ViraFEST assay). The library was prepared using PCR. The sample was run on an Illumina iSeq 100. At the Johns Hopkins FTIC core, DNA from the cultured CD4+ T cells underwent TCR sequencing with the Oncomine TCR Beta short-read assay. Clones were called with MiXCR by TCRdb after fastp trimmed the public reads at Q25, and only in-frame beta chains were retained. Here each entry gathers all rows of one CDR3 protein and keeps the most common genes and DNA. Present in this sample are over 10,000 distinct CDR3 sequences, roughly 45% of which were seen just once. 6% to 8% of the sample rests with the top ten.

Their specific antigens are unknown. The sample taken for sequencing was CD4+ T cells from blood, cultured in vitro. The receptors were sampled from a human donor who had recovered from COVID-19.

This sequence joins TRBV27 and TRBJ1-5; D might be TRBD1 (6 bases). V lost 4 bases to trimming and J lost 0 bases, with 16 bases between them. This CDR3 has 17 residues. Germline lookup yields CDR1 MNHEY and CDR2 SMNVEV (reference sequence). CDR3 in amino acids: CASSSRATGFSNQPQHF. In DNA form, the CDR3 reads TGTGCCAGCAGTTCTAGGGCAACAGGGTTTAGCAATCAGCCCCAGCATTTT.

The V and J genes are TRBV6-1 and TRBJ1-2; no definite D call. The CDR3 loop spans 15 amino acids. V was cut by 1 base and J by 5 bases, with 14 bases left in between. The germline gives CDR1 MNHNS, CDR2 SASEGT. CDR3 residues: CASSEGWGTSYGYTF. In DNA form, the CDR3 reads TGTGCCAGCAGTGAAGGGTGGGGAACCTCGTATGGCTACACCTTC.

The chain has TRBV10-3 and TRBJ1-5; TRBD1 matches 7 bases. With V trimmed by 8 bases and J by 3 bases, 4 bases remained unmatched. Germline V gene sequence: CDR1 ENHRY, CDR2 SYGVKD. This CDR3 comprises 13 residues. CDR3 protein: CAIRDSVNQPQHF. The CDR3, as DNA: TGTGCCATCCGGGACAGCGTCAATCAGCCCCAGCATTTT.

This clonotype was observed a handful of times. V and J are TRBV15 and TRBJ1-2; D not resolved. The CDR3 totals 15 residues. The germline CDR1 and CDR2 sequences are LNHNV and YYDKDF (reference sequence). Trimming stripped 4 bases from V and 0 bases from J, with 12 bases between. The CDR3 DNA follows: TGTGCCACCAGCAACTGGCCAATGACTAACTATGGCTACACCTTC. This encodes CATSNWPMTNYGYTF.

The chain employs TRBV12-3 or TRBV12-4 and TRBJ1-6; D possibly corresponds to TRBD1 (5 bases). The V end lost 6 bases, the J end lost 11 bases, and 14 bases lay between the germline ends. The CDR3 has 13 residues. The CDR3 spells CASRAGSGTPLHF. Here the CDR3 DNA reads TGTGCCAGCAGGGCAGGGTCGGGGACACCCCTCCACTTT.

The chain carries TRBV3-1 and TRBJ2-5, with 8 nucleotides matching TRBD2. The CDR3 is 13 residues long. V gave up 3 bases and J gave up 7 bases; unmatched junction bases: 4. The germline V gene has CDR1 LGHDT and CDR2 YNNKEL (reference sequence). The CDR3 DNA reads TGTGCCAGCAGCCACCGACTAGCGCGGACCCAGTACTTC. Translation: CASSHRLARTQYF.

The chain uses TRBV27 and TRBJ1-6; 9 positions match TRBD1. After removal of 6 bases from V and 12 bases from J, the junction contained 12 bases not matched to a gene. Germline V gene sequence: CDR1 MNHEY, CDR2 SMNVEV (reference sequence). This CDR3 region has 15 residues. For the CDR3, the DNA is TGTGCCAGCAGACTAACAGGACAGGGGACGGGACCCCTCCACTTT. As protein: CASRLTGQGTGPLHF.

This clonotype occurred a few times. V gene TRBV20-1 combines with J gene TRBJ2-2; tentative D call: TRBD2 (5 bases). The CDR3 spans 13 residues. Germline loops: CDR1 DFQATT, CDR2 SNEGSKA (reference sequence). Trimming took off 6 bases at V and 3 bases at J, with 11 bases between the two ends. The CDR3 DNA is TGCAGTGCCTCGGGGTCCTACACCGGGGAGCTGTTTTTT. This sequence encodes CSASGSYTGELFF.

The CDR3 spells CATSGSGGGSSGANVLTF. The CDR3 DNA follows: TGTGCCACCAGTGGTTCAGGAGGAGGTAGTTCTGGGGCCAACGTCCTGACTTTC. The V call is TRBV24-1, the J call TRBJ2-6; TRBD2 is a possible D gene (5 bases). This CDR3 is 18 amino acids long. The V and J ends lost 5 bases and 1 base respectively, with 17 bases between them. CDR1 KGHDR and CDR2 SFDVKD come from the germline V gene.

The V gene is TRBV6-1, the J gene TRBJ1-5; 7 nucleotides agree with TRBD1. The germline V gene has CDR1 MNHNS and CDR2 SASEGT. CDR3 length: 17 amino acids. V trimming: 4 bases; J trimming: 6 bases; junction bases outside the gene matches: 15. The CDR3 sequence is CASSGGQLGASGQPQHF. Here the CDR3 DNA reads TGTGCCAGCAGTGGGGGACAGCTTGGTGCATCGGGTCAGCCCCAGCATTTT.

The J gene is TRBJ1-1, the V gene TRBV18; no firm D call. Germline-derived CDR1 and CDR2 are KGHSH and LQKENI. V lost 0 bases and J lost 8, with 7 bases in between. The CDR3 runs to 12 residues. The CDR3 DNA sequence: TGTGCCAGCTCACCACCGATGGGGGAAGCTTTCTTT. This encodes CASSPPMGEAFF.

V usage is TRBV6-5 and J usage is TRBJ2-1, with D perhaps matching TRBD1 (5 bases). CDR1 MNHEY and CDR2 SVGAGI come from the germline V gene. Trimming removed 4 bases at V and 0 bases at J, with 13 bases between. This CDR3 region has 16 residues. CDR3: CASSLGATSSYNEQFF. As DNA, the CDR3 is TGTGCCAGCAGTTTAGGGGCTACGTCCTCCTACAATGAGCAGTTCTTC.

The chain is built from TRBV28 and TRBJ1-1; TRBD1 agrees at 8 bases. The CDR3 consists of 16 residues. Germline-derived CDR1 and CDR2 are MDHEN and SYDVKM. The J segment lost 5 bases and the V segment lost 3 bases, leaving 11 bases of the junction unmatched. In DNA, the CDR3 is TGTGCCAGCAGTTTGAGGCAGGGGGCGCGAGCAACTGAAGCTTTCTTT. Translating gives CASSLRQGARATEAFF. Based on the CDR3 plus reference TRBV28 and TRBJ1-1, the full variable domain is DVKVTQSSRYLVKRTGEKVFLECVQDMDHENMFWYRQDPGLGLRLIYFSYDVKMKEKGDIPEGYSVSREKKERFSLILESASTNQTSMYLCASSLRQGARATEAFFGQGTRLTVV.

This chain connects TRBV20-1 to TRBJ1-1; D is undetermined. CDR3 length: 11 residues. V shed 3 bases and J shed 7 bases, with 9 bases lying between them. Germline V CDR1 and CDR2: DFQATT, SNEGSKA (reference sequence). The CDR3 spells CSASLRVEAFF. As DNA, the CDR3 is TGCAGTGCTAGTCTCCGGGTTGAAGCTTTCTTT.

The V and J genes are TRBV20-1 and TRBJ1-1; unclear D gene. The CDR3 totals 13 residues. V gave up 6 bases and J gave up 0 bases, with 11 bases separating them. Germline V gives CDR1 DFQATT, CDR2 SNEGSKA (reference sequence). The DNA of the CDR3 is TGCAGTGCAGGAGGGCGTATGAACACTGAAGCTTTCTTT. This codes for CSAGGRMNTEAFF.

This rearrangement joins TRBV27 to TRBJ1-6; D is undetermined. The CDR3 is made up of 13 amino acids. CDR1 MNHEY and CDR2 SMNVEV come from the germline V gene (reference sequence). Trimming shortened V by 5 bases and J by 10 bases, and 12 bases separated the two germline ends. CDR3 loop: CASSHRSGSPLHF. The CDR3 coding sequence is TGTGCCAGCAGTCATAGGTCGGGATCACCCCTCCACTTT.

The chain couples TRBV7-6 to TRBJ2-2; D is unclear. This CDR3 contains 16 residues. Per germline, CDR1 SGHVS and CDR2 FNYEAQ. Trimming shortened V by 5 bases and J by 0 bases, and 13 bases separated the two germline ends. The CDR3 reads CASSPGAGSNTGELFF. DNA of the CDR3: TGTGCCAGCAGCCCCGGTGCTGGATCGAACACCGGGGAGCTGTTTTTT.